Presented here are 20 T cell receptor beta chains from one specimen sequenced in a study of spatial heterogeneity in lung cancer (dated by TCRdb to about 2019). In the paper's terms, the time point label means: blood at routine non-recurrence follow-up after resection. For TCR sequencing, whole RNA was extracted from tumor and nontumor lung tissue, or from cryopreserved PBMC samples, and no cell sorting was done. Library generation was performed with 5' RACE. The reads were generated on a NextSeq 500. TCRdb passed the public sequencing reads through fastp at Q25 and MiXCR, retaining productive beta sequences. A single entry per CDR3 protein holds the most common genes and DNA from its merged rows. A total of around 47,000 distinct CDR3 sequences appear in this sample, around 7% of them only once. The ten largest clonotypes hold approximately 40% of the sample. Sequenced material: PBMCs, taken at follow-up. The receptors stem from a female donor with early-stage non-small cell lung cancer.

This clonotype came up many times. The chain has TRBV5-1 and TRBJ2-2; D might be TRBD1 or TRBD2, each matching 5 bases. The germline V and J ends were trimmed by 1 base and 0 bases, with 10 bases remaining between them. Germline CDR1 SGHRS, CDR2 YFSETQ. The CDR3 consists of 16 residues. CDR3 residues: CASSLRGTANTGELFF. As DNA, the CDR3 is TGCGCCAGCAGCTTGAGAGGGACCGCGAACACCGGGGAGCTGTTTTTT.

This clonotype has ten or more counts. The chain has TRBV3-1 and TRBJ2-1, with TRBD1 identical over 9 bases. This CDR3 comprises 15 residues. The ends lost 4 bases at V and 3 bases at J; junction bases unmatched: 4. Germline V CDR1 and CDR2: LGHDT, YNNKEL (reference sequence). The CDR3 region is CASSPGGQGYNEQFF. CDR3 DNA sequence: TGTGCCAGCAGCCCGGGGGGACAGGGCTACAATGAGCAGTTCTTC.

This clonotype was counted many times. The V gene is TRBV28, the J gene TRBJ2-3, with D possibly matching TRBD1 (6 bases). The germline V gene encodes CDR1 MDHEN and CDR2 SYDVKM. This CDR3 is built from 14 residues. V lost 0 bases and J 5 bases, leaving 9 bases between the germline ends. Written as DNA, the CDR3 is TGTGCCAGCAGTTTATGGGGGGCTAAAGATACGCAGTATTTT. It translates to CASSLWGAKDTQYF.

This clonotype has at least ten counts. V and J are TRBV5-1 and TRBJ1-6; TRBD1 aligns across 8 bases. Germline V gene lookup returns CDR1 SGHRS and CDR2 YFSETQ. V shed 5 bases, J shed 10 bases, and the junction held 20 bases outside the gene matches. This CDR3 spans 18 amino acids. The CDR3 DNA reads TGCGCCAGCAGTCCAACCCAGCCTGTTACAGGGGGAGGATCACCCCTCCACTTT. Its translation: CASSPTQPVTGGGSPLHF.

The chain carries TRBV3-1 and TRBJ2-2; 8 positions agree with TRBD2. V dropped 2 bases and J dropped 7; count of bases not matched to a gene: 15. This CDR3 is 18 amino acids long. Germline assignment: CDR1 LGHDT and CDR2 YNNKEL (reference sequence). As DNA, the CDR3 is TGTGCCAGCAGCCAAAATGGCCTAGCGGGCGCCCGAGGCGGGGAGCTGTTTTTT. It translates to CASSQNGLAGARGGELFF.

This clonotype was observed at least ten times. The rearrangement uses TRBV5-1 and TRBJ2-6; 10 bases are a match to TRBD1. Germline loops: CDR1 SGHRS, CDR2 YFSETQ. The CDR3 length is 16 residues. Trimming removed 4 bases from V and 2 bases from J; junction bases left unmatched: 3. The CDR3 spells CASSAGQGTGANVLTF. CDR3 coding DNA: TGCGCCAGCAGCGCGGGACAGGGGACTGGGGCCAACGTCCTGACTTTC.

This clonotype was detected many times. This chain connects TRBV5-1 to TRBJ1-1, with TRBD1 identical over 7 bases. CDR1 SGHRS and CDR2 YFSETQ come from the germline V gene. V dropped 0 bases and J dropped 2; count of bases not matched to a gene: 1. This CDR3 is 14 amino acids long. The CDR3 nucleotides are TGCGCCAGCAGCTTGGAGGGGGCAAACACTGAAGCTTTCTTT. This gives the protein CASSLEGANTEAFF.

This clonotype was detected a few times. The rearrangement joins TRBV4-1 to TRBJ1-2; tentatively, D is TRBD1 (6 bases). V was clipped by 4 bases and J by 3 bases, with 15 bases between them. The CDR3 is 15 residues long. The germline V gene has CDR1 MGHRA and CDR2 YSYEKL. The CDR3 loop reads CASSPNRDPYYGYTF. CDR3 bases: TGCGCCAGCAGCCCCAACAGGGATCCCTACTATGGCTACACCTTC.

This clonotype was counted at least ten times. This sequence joins TRBV5-1 and TRBJ1-2, with D perhaps TRBD1 (6 bases). Between the trimmed V and J ends, which lost 0 bases and 6 bases, there was a span of 15 bases. This CDR3 is 15 amino acids long. Looked up from germline, CDR1 is SGHRS and CDR2 is YFSETQ. The CDR3 loop is CASSLERVRGHGYTF. CDR3 in DNA: TGCGCCAGCAGCTTGGAACGGGTCAGGGGTCATGGCTACACCTTC.

The chain has TRBV21-1 and TRBJ2-3. TRBV21-1 is shown as a pseudogene. The CDR3 totals 14 residues. CDR3 in amino acids: CASSVSGDTDTQYF. CDR3 nucleotides: TGTGCCAGCAGTGTGTCTGGAGACACAGATACGCAGTATTTT.

This chain connects TRBV28 to TRBJ2-3; 9 nucleotides match TRBD2. This CDR3 has 16 residues. V shed 4 bases, J shed 2 bases, and the junction held 7 bases outside the gene matches. Germline CDR1 MDHEN, CDR2 SYDVKM. In nucleotides, the CDR3 is TGTGCCAGCAGTTCTACCGGGACTAGCCCCACAGATACGCAGTATTTT. Protein sequence: CASSSTGTSPTDTQYF.

This clonotype was found a few times. The genes are TRBV12-3 or TRBV12-4 and TRBJ2-3, with D tentatively TRBD1 (7 bases). The V gene lost 6 bases and the J gene lost 0 bases, with 10 bases spanning the gap. The CDR3 length is 14 residues. The CDR3 sequence is CASSPGGSTDTQYF. CDR3 DNA: TGTGCCAGCAGCCCAGGGGGGAGCACAGATACGCAGTATTTT.

This clonotype has only a few counts. The genes are TRBV6-5 and TRBJ1-3, with TRBD1 matching 7 bases. Germline V gene lookup returns CDR1 MNHEY and CDR2 SVGAGI. The CDR3 totals 15 residues. Trimming cost V 3 bases and J 4 bases; bases outside gene matches: 6. The CDR3 loop reads CASSYSTGRGNTIYF. In DNA, the CDR3 is TGTGCCAGCAGTTATTCGACAGGGCGGGGAAACACCATATATTTT.

V and J are TRBV9 and TRBJ1-2, with a tentative D call TRBD1 (6 bases). The ends were cut back, 4 bases at V and 2 bases at J, with 9 bases in the middle. The germline V gene has CDR1 SGDLS and CDR2 YYNGEE. The CDR3 totals 13 residues. The CDR3, as DNA: TGTGCCAGCAGCCCCGACAGGAACTATGGCTACACCTTC. Translated, it gives CASSPDRNYGYTF.

This clonotype appeared a few times. V gene TRBV18 combines with J gene TRBJ2-2, with D unresolved. The CDR3 has 14 amino acids. The germline V gene encodes CDR1 KGHSH and CDR2 LQKENI. V was pared by 2 bases and J by 5 bases, with 9 bases between. CDR3 in DNA: TGTGCCAGCTCACCAGAGACACGAACCGGGGAGCTGTTTTTT. This gives the protein CASSPETRTGELFF.

This clonotype occurred many times. The rearrangement joins TRBV7-9 to TRBJ1-1, with D hard to call. Germline V lookup: CDR1 SEHNR, CDR2 FQNEAQ (reference sequence). This CDR3 region has 15 residues. V was trimmed by 3 bases and J by 0 bases, leaving 11 bases between them. The CDR3 bases are TGTGCCAGCAGCTTGACGGCCGCGGTGAACACTGAAGCTTTCTTT. Translating gives CASSLTAAVNTEAFF.

This clonotype has a count of ten or more. The V call is TRBV6-2 or TRBV6-3, the J call TRBJ2-6; TRBD2 agrees at 10 bases. With 7 bases clipped from V and 0 bases from J, the junction kept 6 bases outside the gene matches. CDR1 is MNHEY and CDR2 is SVGEGT in the germline V gene. This CDR3 has 17 residues. In DNA, the CDR3 is TGTGCCAGCAACCTAGCGGGGGCCCTCTCTGGGGCCAACGTCCTGACTTTC. This encodes CASNLAGALSGANVLTF.

The chain joins TRBV9 to TRBJ2-7, with D tentatively TRBD2 (6 bases). Trimming pared 2 bases from V and 1 base from J, leaving 10 bases between. From germline, CDR1 is SGDLS and CDR2 YYNGEE. This CDR3 is 14 amino acids long. CDR3 protein: CASSVTGGSYEQYF. CDR3 sequence (DNA): TGTGCCAGCAGCGTCACCGGGGGTTCCTACGAGCAGTACTTC.

The chain carries TRBV7-9 and TRBJ2-4; D remains unclear. CDR3 size: 14 residues. V was pared by 5 bases and J by 0 bases, with 8 bases between. Germline V lookup: CDR1 SEHNR, CDR2 FQNEAQ (reference sequence). The CDR3 DNA is TGTGCCAGCAGCCCCGGCCTAGCCAAAAACATTCAGTACTTC. Translation gives CASSPGLAKNIQYF.

This chain links TRBV12-3 or TRBV12-4 with TRBJ1-2; D gene unclear. The CDR3 is 14 residues long. Between the trimmed V and J ends, which lost 4 bases and 4 bases, there was a span of 13 bases. CDR3 protein: CASSSTTGSYGYTF. The CDR3 DNA follows: TGTGCCAGCAGTTCAACGACTGGGAGCTATGGCTACACCTTC.